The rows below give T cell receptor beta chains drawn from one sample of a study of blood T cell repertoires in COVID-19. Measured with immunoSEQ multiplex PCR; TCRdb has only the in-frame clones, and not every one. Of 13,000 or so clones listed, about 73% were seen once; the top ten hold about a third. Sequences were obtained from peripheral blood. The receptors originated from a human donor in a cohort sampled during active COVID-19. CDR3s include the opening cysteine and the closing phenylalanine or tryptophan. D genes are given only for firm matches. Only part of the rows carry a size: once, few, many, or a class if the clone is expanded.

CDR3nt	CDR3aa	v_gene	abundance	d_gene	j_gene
TGTGCCAGCTCACCACTTCCCATGACAGGGCTAGGGTACGAGCAGTACTTC	CASSPLPMTGLGYEQYF	TRBV18	NA	TRBD1	TRBJ2-7
TGTGCCAGCAGACCGGACAGGGGGCGCTTTTCACCCCTCCACTTT	CASRPDRGRFSPLHF	TRBV28	NA	TRBD1	TRBJ1-6
TGTGCCAGCAGCTTGTCTGACAGCTCCTACTACGAGCAGTACTTC	CASSLSDSSYYEQYF	TRBV7-8	NA	NA	TRBJ2-7
TGTGCCAGTAGTGACGACAGGGGGGTCTCTCAGCCCCAGCATTTT	CASSDDRGVSQPQHF	TRBV19	once	TRBD1	TRBJ1-5
TGTGCCAGCACCATAGCTAGCGGGGGGACAGATACGCAGTATTTT	CASTIASGGTDTQYF	TRBV7-9	NA	TRBD2	TRBJ2-3
TGTGCCAGCAGCCAAGGGGTGCGGCATGAGCAGTTCTTC	CASSQGVRHEQFF	TRBV3-1/TRBV3-2	NA	NA	TRBJ2-1
TGTGCCAGCAGTTTACGATCCGGGGGCCAAGAGACCCAGTACTTC	CASSLRSGGQETQYF	TRBV27	NA	NA	TRBJ2-5
TGCGCCAGCAGCCAAGGGGGAAGGGGAAACTATGGCTACACCTTC	CASSQGGRGNYGYTF	TRBV4-1	NA	NA	TRBJ1-2
TGTGCCAGCAGTTTGACAGGGGGCGCCACAGATACGCAGTATTTT	CASSLTGGATDTQYF	TRBV7-2	NA	TRBD1	TRBJ2-3
TGTGCCAGTAGTATAGAGGGGGCCCATAATTCACCCCTCCACTTT	CASSIEGAHNSPLHF	TRBV19	few	NA	TRBJ1-6
TGTGCCATCAGCAACCAGGGACATGGGGATAACTATGGCTACACCTTC	CAISNQGHGDNYGYTF	TRBV10-3	NA	NA	TRBJ1-2
TGTGCCAGTAGTATAGGACACGAATCTAGCACAGATACGCAGTATTTT	CASSIGHESSTDTQYF	TRBV19	NA	NA	TRBJ2-3
TGTGCCAGTAGGAAAGGACAGGGGGTGTCCTACGAGCAGTACTTC	CASRKGQGVSYEQYF	TRBV19	NA	TRBD1	TRBJ2-7
TGCGCCAGCAGCTTTACCCTAGCGGACACAGATACGCAGTATTTT	CASSFTLADTDTQYF	TRBV5-1	NA	TRBD2	TRBJ2-3
TGTGCCATCAGTGATAACCTTCTTGACAGTTACGAGCAGTACTTC	CAISDNLLDSYEQYF	TRBV10-3	NA	NA	TRBJ2-7
TGTGCCAGCAGTCTCGGACATTACCAAGAGACCCAGTACTTC	CASSLGHYQETQYF	TRBV3-1/TRBV3-2	NA	NA	TRBJ2-5
TGCGCCAGCAGACCCCCGGGAGGGTCCCGCACAGATACGCAGTATTTT	CASRPPGGSRTDTQYF	TRBV5-1	NA	TRBD2	TRBJ2-3
TGCGCCAGCATGGGGACAGGGGGTAAAAACATTCAGTACTTC	CASMGTGGKNIQYF	TRBV5-1	few	TRBD1	TRBJ2-4